One and the same sample provided the 9 T cell receptor beta chains below, sequenced in a study of response to subunit inactivated influenza vaccine. One entry per CDR3 protein results from TCRdb running MiXCR on the RT-PCR reads. This sample has about 570,000 distinct CDR3 sequences; about 11% occur once, and the top ten carry roughly 9.6%. This sample was shared with a second study, whose subject was T cells expressing NK-cell markers. This second study notes: Making the TCR beta cDNA relied on 5'RACE template switching with UMIs.

The material sequenced was PBMCs from blood, taken on the day of vaccination. These receptors were obtained from a man between 50 and 59 years old who received an inactivated influenza vaccine.

The table lists this clonotype with a few counts. The chain couples TRBV10-3 to TRBJ2-7, with TRBD1 matching 8 bases. Looked up from germline, CDR1 is ENHRY and CDR2 is SYGVKD. The CDR3 loop spans 14 amino acids. Germline trimming cut 4 bases from V and 3 bases from J; bases unmatched to any gene: 5. CDR3 in DNA: TGTGCCATCAGTGCGACAGGGGAGAACTACGAGCAGTACTTC. Its protein product is CAISATGENYEQYF.

The sample holds many counts of this clonotype. This rearrangement joins TRBV6-5 to TRBJ2-1, with a possible D match to TRBD1 (6 bases). CDR3 length: 13 amino acids. Trimming stripped 5 bases from V and 7 bases from J, with 12 bases between. Germline V CDR1 and CDR2: MNHEY, SVGAGI. The CDR3 sequence is CASSPLQGNEQFF. As DNA, the CDR3 is TGTGCCAGCAGTCCCCTACAGGGAAATGAGCAGTTCTTC.

The table lists this clonotype with many counts. The V and J genes are TRBV20-1 and TRBJ1-1; D gene ambiguous. Germline V gene sequence: CDR1 DFQATT, CDR2 SNEGSKA (reference sequence). This CDR3 is 10 amino acids long. Trimming stripped 6 bases from V and 10 bases from J, with 12 bases between. The CDR3 DNA reads as TGCAGTGCGTCGGGATTGGGAGCTTTCTTT. Encoded protein: CSASGLGAFF.

In this sample, this clonotype turned up once. The chain employs TRBV20-1 and TRBJ1-4, with D possibly TRBD1 on 6 matching bases. CDR1 is DFQATT, CDR2 SNEGSKA, per germline (reference sequence). V lost 1 base and J 8 bases, leaving 11 bases between the germline ends. This CDR3 contains 13 residues. This CDR3 is CSARVQGGEKLFF. The CDR3 region has the DNA TGCAGTGCTAGAGTACAGGGAGGGGAAAAACTGTTTTTT.

This clonotype was observed a handful of times. The chain combines TRBV3-1 with TRBJ2-7, with TRBD1 identical over 10 bases. The CDR3 contains 15 residues. In germline, CDR1 is LGHDT, CDR2 YNNKEL (reference sequence). Losses at the gene ends were 3 bases for V and 5 bases for J; bases not matched to a gene: 7. The CDR3 loop is CASSHLATGGNEQYF. As DNA, the CDR3 is TGTGCCAGCAGCCATCTCGCGACAGGGGGCAACGAGCAGTACTTC.

The chain recombines TRBV19 with TRBJ2-6; 8 positions match TRBD1. This CDR3 is 15 amino acids long. The germline V gene has CDR1 LNHDA and CDR2 SQIVND (reference sequence). V shed 10 bases, J shed 4 bases, and the junction held 9 bases outside the gene matches. Written as DNA, the CDR3 is TGTGCCACCCATGACAGGGGCGCCGGGGCCAACGTCCTGACTTTC. Amino acid sequence: CATHDRGAGANVLTF.

The chain couples TRBV6-2 or TRBV6-3 to TRBJ2-1; 7 bases are shared with TRBD1. Germline V gene data show CDR1 as MNHEY and CDR2 as SVGEGT. The trim removed 6 bases at V and 0 bases at J, leaving 8 bases unmatched. This CDR3 is built from 16 residues. CDR3 nucleotides: TGTGCCAGCAGCTCGGGACAGACGAGCTCCTACAATGAGCAGTTCTTC. Protein sequence: CASSSGQTSSYNEQFF.

This clonotype showed up many times. The chain employs TRBV12-3 or TRBV12-4 and TRBJ2-3; either TRBD1 or TRBD2 may supply D (6 bases each). The CDR3 is 14 residues long. Trimming took off 7 bases at V and 2 bases at J, with 13 bases between the two ends. CDR3 in DNA: TGTGCCAGCAAAGGGGGGCAGTTCACAGATACGCAGTATTTT. This sequence encodes CASKGGQFTDTQYF.

This clonotype has just a few counts. The chain recombines TRBV5-1 with TRBJ2-7; the D is unclear. Deletions cut 6 bases from V and 3 bases from J, with 13 bases between. Germline V gene sequence: CDR1 SGHRS, CDR2 YFSETQ. The CDR3 spans 13 residues. The CDR3 DNA reads as TGCGCCAGCAAGGTGGGTTTCGACTACGAGCAGTACTTC. This gives the protein CASKVGFDYEQYF. The variable domain in full, with the rest retrieved from reference TRBV5-1 and TRBJ2-7, is KAGVTQTPRYLIKTRGQQVTLSCSPISGHRSVSWYQQTPGQGLQFLFEYFSETQRNKGNFPGRFSGRQFSNSRSEMNVSTLELGDSALYLCASKVGFDYEQYFGPGTRLTVT.